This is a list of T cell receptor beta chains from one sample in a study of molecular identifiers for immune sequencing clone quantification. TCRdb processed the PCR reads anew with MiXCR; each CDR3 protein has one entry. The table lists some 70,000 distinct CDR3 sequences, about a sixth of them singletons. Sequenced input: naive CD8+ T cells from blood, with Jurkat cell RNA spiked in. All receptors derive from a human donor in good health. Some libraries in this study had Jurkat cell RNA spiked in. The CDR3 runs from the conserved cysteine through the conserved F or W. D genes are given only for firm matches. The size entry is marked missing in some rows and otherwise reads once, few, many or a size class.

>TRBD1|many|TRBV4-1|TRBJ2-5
TGCGCCAGCAGCCAAGATTGGGGCCAGGGGGTCCAAGAGACCCAGTACTTC
CASSQDWGQGVQETQYF
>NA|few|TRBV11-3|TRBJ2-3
TGTGCCAACAGCTTGGGGACGGATACGCAGTATTTT
CANSLGTDTQYF
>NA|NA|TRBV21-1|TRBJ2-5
TGTGCCAGCAGCAAAGTTCCAGCGGTGGGTCTTCAGTCCCAGTACTTC
CASSKVPAVGLQSQYF
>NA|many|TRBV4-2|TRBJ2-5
TGTGCCAGCAGCCAAGATCTGCGGGATCAAGAGACCCAGTACTTC
CASSQDLRDQETQYF
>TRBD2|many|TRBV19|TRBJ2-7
TGTGCCAGTAGTTCGGGAGGGGGGCCCTACGAGCAGTACTTC
CASSSGGGPYEQYF
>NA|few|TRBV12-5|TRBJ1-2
TGTGCTAGTGGTTCCCCCTACTCAGACCGGGAAGGCTATGGCTACACCTTC
CASGSPYSDREGYGYTF
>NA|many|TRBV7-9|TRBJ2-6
TGTGCCAGCACATCCCGCCTGGACAGAAGCTCTGGGGCCAACGTCCTGACTTTC
CASTSRLDRSSGANVLTF
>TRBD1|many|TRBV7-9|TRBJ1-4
TGTGCCAGCAGCCCAGTCCCGGGACAGGGACGGAGTGAAAAACTGTTTTTT
CASSPVPGQGRSEKLFF
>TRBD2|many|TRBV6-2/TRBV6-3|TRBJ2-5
TGTGCCAGCAGTTCCTCTAGCGGAGCCCCCGAAGAGACCCAGTACTTC
CASSSSSGAPEETQYF
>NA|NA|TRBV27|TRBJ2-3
TGTGCCAGCAGTTTATTTTTCCCCGCTCCAGATACGCAGTATTTT
CASSLFFPAPDTQYF
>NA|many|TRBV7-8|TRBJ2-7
TGTGCCAGCAGCTTAGCTTCTGGCCCCTACGAGCAGTACTTC
CASSLASGPYEQYF
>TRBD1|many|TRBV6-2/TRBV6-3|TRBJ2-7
TGTGCCAGCAGTCCCCGCCCAACACAGGGGTGGAGAGCCTACGAGCAGTACTTC
CASSPRPTQGWRAYEQYF
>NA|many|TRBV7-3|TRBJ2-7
TGTGCCAGCAGCTTAAGCTCATTGGACAGTTCCTACGAGCAGTACTTC
CASSLSSLDSSYEQYF
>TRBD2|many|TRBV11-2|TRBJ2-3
TGTGCCAGCAGCCGGGCCGGGACTAGCGGGGGAGATACGCAGTATTTT
CASSRAGTSGGDTQYF
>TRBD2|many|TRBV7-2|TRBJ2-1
TGTGCCAGCAGTCAAACTAGCGGGGATATACCATACAATGAGCAGTTCTTC
CASSQTSGDIPYNEQFF
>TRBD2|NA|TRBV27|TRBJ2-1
TGTGCCAGCAGTGGACTAGCGGTGGGCTACGATGAGCAGTTCTTC
CASSGLAVGYDEQFF
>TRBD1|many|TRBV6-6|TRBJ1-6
TGTGCCAGCAGTTCCACAGGGGAATATAATTCACCCCTCCACTTT
CASSSTGEYNSPLHF
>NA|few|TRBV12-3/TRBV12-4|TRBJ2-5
TGTGCCAGCAGTACGAGTGGGACGTGGGAGACCCAGTACTTC
CASSTSGTWETQYF
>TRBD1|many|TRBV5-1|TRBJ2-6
TGCGCCAGCAGCTTGGACGGGACAGGGGGCTTGGGGGCCAACGTCCTGACTTTC
CASSLDGTGGLGANVLTF
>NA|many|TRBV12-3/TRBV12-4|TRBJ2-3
TGTGCCAGCAATCTCTTGGACAGCGCTTTCGCAGATACGCAGTATTTT
CASNLLDSAFADTQYF
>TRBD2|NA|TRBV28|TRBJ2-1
TGTGCCAGCAGTTTGATGGCGGGAGGGTCCTACAATGAGCAGTTCTTC
CASSLMAGGSYNEQFF
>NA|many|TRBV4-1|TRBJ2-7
TGCGCCAGCAGCCACCGACTTGCGGACGCCTACGAGCAGTACTTC
CASSHRLADAYEQYF
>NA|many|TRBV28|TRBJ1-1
TGTGCCAGCACCACTCCCCCAGAGGCCCATCGAGGCCTGAACACTGAAGCTTTCTTT
CASTTPPEAHRGLNTEAFF
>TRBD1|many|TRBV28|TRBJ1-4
TGTGCCAGCAGTTGGGGAACAGGGGGACGGACTAATGAAAAACTGTTTTTT
CASSWGTGGRTNEKLFF
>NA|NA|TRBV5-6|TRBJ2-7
TGTGCCAGCAGCTTATACTCCTACGAGCAGTACTTC
CASSLYSYEQYF
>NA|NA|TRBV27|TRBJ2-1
TGTGCCAGCAGTTTTAACTCCTACAATGAGCAGTTCTTC
CASSFNSYNEQFF
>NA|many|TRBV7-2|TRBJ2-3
TGTGCCAGCAGCCCCTCCGGAGGGCTCGGCACAGATACGCAGTATTTT
CASSPSGGLGTDTQYF
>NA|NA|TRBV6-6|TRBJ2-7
TGTGCCAGCAGTTACGGAGGGGGAGGGGAGCAGTACTTC
CASSYGGGGEQYF
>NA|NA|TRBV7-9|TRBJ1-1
TGTGCCAGCAGCCTTTGGGACATCAAAGGGGACACTGAAGCTTTCTTT
CASSLWDIKGDTEAFF
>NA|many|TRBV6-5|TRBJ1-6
TGTGCCAGCAGTTACTCGGTGGGGCGGGGATATAATTCACCCCTCCACTTT
CASSYSVGRGYNSPLHF
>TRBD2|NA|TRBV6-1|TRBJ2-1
TGTGCCAGCAGAGGAGGGAGGGCTTTCTACAATGAGCAGTTCTTC
CASRGGRAFYNEQFF
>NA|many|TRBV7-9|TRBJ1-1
TGTGCCGTAAACTTGCGGGGGGGCTTTTTGAACACTGAAGCTTTCTTT
CAVNLRGGFLNTEAFF
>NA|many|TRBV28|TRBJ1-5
TGTGCCATTAAAGACCCCTTCCGTCTAGAGGAACAGCCCCAGCATTTT
CAIKDPFRLEEQPQHF
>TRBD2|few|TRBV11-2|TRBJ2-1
TGTGCCAGCAGGAGACTAGCGGGAGACAATGAGCAGTTCTTC
CASRRLAGDNEQFF
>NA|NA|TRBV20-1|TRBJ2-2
TGCAGTGCTGGAGATAGGGCACCTGGGGAGCTGTTTTTT
CSAGDRAPGELFF
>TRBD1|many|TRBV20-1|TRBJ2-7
TGCAGTGCTAGAGATACGATCGGGACAGGACCCTACGAGCAGTACTTC
CSARDTIGTGPYEQYF
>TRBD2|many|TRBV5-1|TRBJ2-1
TGCGCCAGCAAGATTAGCGGGATAGTAGCGAATGAGCAGTTCTTC
CASKISGIVANEQFF
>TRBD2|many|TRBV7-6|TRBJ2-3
TGTGCCAGCAGCTTAAGCGGGAGGTCGGCAGATACGCAGTATTTT
CASSLSGRSADTQYF
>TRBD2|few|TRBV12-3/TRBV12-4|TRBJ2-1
TGTGCCAGCAGTCCCGCGGGAGGGCCAATGAGAGATGAGCAGTTCTTC
CASSPAGGPMRDEQFF
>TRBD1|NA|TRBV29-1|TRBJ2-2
TGCAGCGTGGACATAAGCGGGACAGGGGCGACCGGGGAGCCGTTTTTT
CSVDISGTGATGEPFF
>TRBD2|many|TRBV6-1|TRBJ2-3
TGTGCCAGCAGCGCACTAGCGGGATACACAGATACGCAGTATTTT
CASSALAGYTDTQYF
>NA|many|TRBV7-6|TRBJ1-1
TGTGCCAGCAAAACCACAGGGACGTTCACTGAAGCTTTCTTT
CASKTTGTFTEAFF
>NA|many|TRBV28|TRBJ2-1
TGTGCCAGCAGTTTATCGGCTCCGGGTTGGAATGAGCAGTTCTTC
CASSLSAPGWNEQFF
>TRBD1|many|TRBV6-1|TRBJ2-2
TGTGCCAGCAGTATGACAGGGGCCACCGGGGAGCTGTTTTTT
CASSMTGATGELFF
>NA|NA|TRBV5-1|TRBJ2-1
TGCGCCAGCAGCTTGGGGACAAACCTTGGCGAGCAGTTCTTC
CASSLGTNLGEQFF
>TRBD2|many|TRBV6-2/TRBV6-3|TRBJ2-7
TGTGCCAGCAGCCCGACTAGCGGGAGTGGTGAGCAGTACTTC
CASSPTSGSGEQYF
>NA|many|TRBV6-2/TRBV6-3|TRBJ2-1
TGTGCCAGCACGATAACGGGCTACTACAATGAGCAGTTCTTC
CASTITGYYNEQFF
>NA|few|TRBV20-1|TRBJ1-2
TGCAGTGCATATACAGGGCTCTATGGCTACACCTTC
CSAYTGLYGYTF
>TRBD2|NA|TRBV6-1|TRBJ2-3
TGTGCCAGCAGTAGACTAGCGGGAGGTTCAGATACGCAGTATTTT
CASSRLAGGSDTQYF
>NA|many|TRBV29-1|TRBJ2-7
TGCAGCGTTGAAGTCAGGGCCTACGAGCAGTACTTC
CSVEVRAYEQYF
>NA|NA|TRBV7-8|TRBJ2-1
TGTGCCAGCAAACCCTTAGGGGGGATAAGTCATGATGAGCAGTTCTTC
CASKPLGGISHDEQFF
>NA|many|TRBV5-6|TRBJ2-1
TGTGCCAGCAGCTTGGAGGGTGCTAGCTCCTACAATGAGCAGTTCTTC
CASSLEGASSYNEQFF
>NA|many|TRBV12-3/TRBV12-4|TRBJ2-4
TGTGCCAGCAGTAATCGAGATGCGGTAGCCAAAAACATTCAGTACTTC
CASSNRDAVAKNIQYF
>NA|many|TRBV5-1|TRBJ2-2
TGCGCCAGCAGCCCCAGCGGCCCAGCCTACACCGGGGAGCTGTTTTTT
CASSPSGPAYTGELFF
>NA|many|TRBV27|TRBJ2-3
TGTGCCAGCAGTTTAGGGGGCACAGATACGCAGTATTTT
CASSLGGTDTQYF
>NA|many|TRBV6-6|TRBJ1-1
TGTGCCAGCAGTTACCTGTCACAGAGGAACACTGAAGCTTTCTTT
CASSYLSQRNTEAFF
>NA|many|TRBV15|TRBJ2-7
TGTGCCACCAGCAGCGGACAGTCCTACGAGCAGTACTTC
CATSSGQSYEQYF
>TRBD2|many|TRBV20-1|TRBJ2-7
TGCAGTGCTAGATTCTTGACACGGGGGGTGGGGGAGCAGTACTTC
CSARFLTRGVGEQYF